This T cell receptor (beta chain) was observed in a study of blood T cell repertoires in COVID-19. Turning to the study itself: There were acute and convalescent COVID-19 samples, and they came from the United States, Italy and Spain. The cDNA or gDNA used as material had been derived from T cells, B-cell-depleted T cells, or PBMCs.

Seattle cases were enrolled at active infection and followed longitudinally. As processed by the authors: Amplification of reference gene primers provided the estimated nucleated cell counts. This table comes from immunoSEQ multiplex PCR, and its TCRdb copy is limited to in-frame clones, with some not included. V, J and clone size reflect that table, while D and trimming were determined from the DNA. The profile covers roughly 52,000 clones, with 82% appearing a single time and approximately 10% taken by the ten largest. With V trimmed by 0 bases and J by 6 bases, 6 bases remained unmatched. CDR3 length equals 15 residues. Per the germline V gene, CDR1 is SGHRS and CDR2 is YFSETQ.

The rearrangement links TRBV5-1 to TRBJ2-3, with TRBD1 matching over 8 bases. Sample: peripheral blood. This receptor was obtained from a man older than 75 with COVID-19, enrolled during active disease. CDR3 DNA: TGCGCCAGCAGCTTGGGGACAGGGCATGGCGATACGCAGTATTTT. It codes for CASSLGTGHGDTQYF.